The text below deals with one T cell receptor beta chain. This receptor's antigen is unknown. Base qualities are not at hand, and no much larger clone is one base apart. This specimen comes from a study of OX40 agonist ivuxolimab in advanced cancers. For the wider study: Ivuxolimab, which targeted the costimulatory receptor OX40 (CD134), was an agonistic, fully human IgG2 monoclonal antibody. Intravenous ivuxolimab was administered to patients every 2 weeks at six dose levels: 0.01, 0.1, 0.3, 1.5, 3 and 10 mg/kg. Of the roughly 54 patients in dose escalation, about 20 had hepatocellular carcinoma, about 15 had melanoma, 9 had renal cell carcinoma and 9 had head and neck cancer. The purpose of peripheral TCRbeta sequencing was to test whether ivuxolimab changed TCR sequence diversity and led to clonal T-cell expansion. The paper reports the monotherapy dose-escalation portion (N ≈ 50 patients) of the phase I ivuxolimab trial. Partial responses occurred in three dose-escalation patients, of whom one had hepatocellular carcinoma and two had cutaneous melanoma. In the dose-escalation cohort, 82.7% of patients were male, and the mean age was around 60 years, with a range of roughly 20 to 80. Patients were allowed to have had prior anti-PD-1, anti-PD-L1 or anti-CTLA-4 therapy, and roughly 40% of the dose-escalation patients had previously received checkpoint inhibitors.

Patients with autoimmune disease history or receiving systemic immunosuppression were excluded from the trial. Peripheral blood for TCR sequencing was collected from all dose cohorts at baseline, on cycle 4 day 1, and on cycle 7 day 1. Samples were obtained from an open-label, multicenter, first-in-human phase I dose-escalation trial of ivuxolimab. Adults with locally advanced or metastatic melanoma, renal cell, hepatocellular, or head and neck squamous cell carcinoma were enrolled in the trial. Before TCR sequencing, CD4+ T cells and CD8+ T cells from peripheral blood were sorted into separate populations. From the cysteine through the phenylalanine, the CDR3 covers 15 amino acids. The DNA shown is the 45-base CDR3, in frame from base 1. V and J lose 5 bases and 2 bases, and a span of 14 bases separates them. In the germline V gene (reference sequence), CDR1 corresponds to SGHAT and CDR2 to FQDESV.

Genomic DNA was extracted from sorted cells for sequencing of the TCRbeta CDR3 region. TCRbeta CDR3 regions were sequenced using the immunoSEQ Assay. TCRdb re-hosts the immuneACCESS table, in-frame sequences only. Its copies lack some clones; in the studies checked, an unresolved V gene accounts for under half of them, and the cause for the rest is not known. The sample table lists over 50,000 clones, nearly 85% of them with a count of one. The ten largest clones add up to 3% to 4% of the sample. Broad study findings and their caveats: After ivuxolimab, more expanded clones were found on average in CD8+ T cells than in CD4+ T cells. Clonal expansion of both CD4+ and CD8+ blood T cells was observed from baseline to week 6 at doses 0.1 to 3.0 mg/kg. In the 0.1-3.0 mg/kg groups, partial responders were among the patients with the lowest normalized peripheral clonal expansion, particularly in CD8+ T cells. Which antigens the clonally expanded peripheral T cells were specific for was not determined. Low levels of normalized T-cell clonal expansion were also shown by some nonresponding patients.

Sequenced material: CD4+ or CD8+ T cells sorted from blood, taken in a trial of the OX40 agonist ivuxolimab. The chain was built from TRBV11-1 and TRBJ2-3, with the D gene tentatively TRBD1 or TRBD2, based on 7 matching bases in each. The sequence was obtained from an adult with an advanced solid tumor such as melanoma, head and neck, liver or kidney cancer. The base sequence is TGTGCCAGCAGCGCCGCAGGGGGGGTCACAGATACGCAGTATTTT. Protein translation: CASSAAGGVTDTQYF. When the CDR3 is completed using the reference TRBV11-1 and TRBJ2-3 genes on either side, the full variable domain is EAEVAQSPRYKITEKSQAVAFWCDPISGHATLYWYRQILGQGPELLVQFQDESVVDDSQLPKDRFSAERLKGVDSTLKIQPAELGDSAMYLCASSAAGGVTDTQYFGPGTRLTVL.